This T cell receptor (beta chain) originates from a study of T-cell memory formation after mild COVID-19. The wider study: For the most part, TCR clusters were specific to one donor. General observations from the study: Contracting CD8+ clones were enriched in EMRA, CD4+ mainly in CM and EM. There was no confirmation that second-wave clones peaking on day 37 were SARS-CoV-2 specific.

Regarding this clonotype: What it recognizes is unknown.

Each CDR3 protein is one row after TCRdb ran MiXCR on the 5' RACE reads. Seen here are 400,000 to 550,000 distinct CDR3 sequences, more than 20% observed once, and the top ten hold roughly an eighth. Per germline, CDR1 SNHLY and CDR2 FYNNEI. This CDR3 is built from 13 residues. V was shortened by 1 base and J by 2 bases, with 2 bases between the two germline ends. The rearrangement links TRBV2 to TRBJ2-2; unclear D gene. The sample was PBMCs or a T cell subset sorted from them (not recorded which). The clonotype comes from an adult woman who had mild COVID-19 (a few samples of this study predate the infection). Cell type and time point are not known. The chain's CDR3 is CASSEVNTGELFF. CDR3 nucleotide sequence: TGTGCCAGCAGTGAAGTCAACACCGGGGAGCTGTTTTTT.